In this sample, the clone carrying this TCR beta chain turned up a few times. Trimming took off 6 bases at V and 1 base at J, with 14 bases between the two ends. The CDR3 runs to 15 residues. Germline V gene lookup returns CDR1 MNHNY and CDR2 SVGAGI (reference sequence). This entry is derived from a study of cytomegalovirus exposure and HLA in healthy donors. PCR used 60 Vbeta primers and 13 Jbeta primers. Generated by immunoSEQ multiplex PCR, the TCRdb table keeps only in-frame clones and is missing some. This table has 190,000 or so clones, about 80% appearing once. This chain connects TRBV6-6 to TRBJ2-3; perhaps TRBD2 as D (5 bases). The clonotype comes from a boy aged 5-17 years in good health and CMV-seronegative. The sequenced sample was PBMCs. The DNA of the CDR3 is TGTGCCAGCAGGCCGACTCAACTAGGCACAGATACGCAGTATTTT. It specifies CASRPTQLGTDTQYF.